The clone carrying this TCR beta chain was seen a few times. Antigen unknown. Every participating donor contributed roughly 10 milliliters of peripheral blood through a draw. Germline loops: CDR1 MRHNA, CDR2 SNTAGT. V was cut by 0 bases and J by 0 bases, with 4 bases left in between. This CDR3 spans 14 amino acids. PCR was performed a second time for roughly 6 to 12 cycles using a sample-barcoded 5' primer and a J-beta primer mix. From the 5' RACE reads, TCRdb called clonotypes with MiXCR, one entry per CDR3 protein. The repertoire holds 700,000 or so distinct CDR3 sequences, with 20% to 25% as singletons. The data are from a study of blood T cells in healthy people across ages. The study's findings and limits: When one million T cells were used, diversity estimates were thought to be underestimates. With naive T cell percentage, TCR beta diversity showed a strong correlation.

Sequenced input: blood. This sequence was found in a man between 65 and 85 years old in good health. V usage is TRBV6-4 and J usage is TRBJ2-3; D is undetermined. The CDR3 here is CASSDSYSTDTQYF. The CDR3 nucleotides read TGTGCCAGCAGTGACTCGTACAGCACAGATACGCAGTATTTT.